This TCR beta chain was sequenced in a study of blood T cell repertoires in COVID-19. Study as a whole: From the United States, Italy and Spain came samples of acute and convalescent COVID-19. The cDNA or gDNA used as material had been derived from T cells, B-cell-depleted T cells, or PBMCs.

Patients from Seattle were sampled longitudinally, starting during active infection. This CDR3 is 15 amino acids long. The germline gives CDR1 SEHNR, CDR2 FQNEAQ (reference sequence). V shed 10 bases and J 6 bases; nucleotides not matched to a gene: 13. Clones were read by immunoSEQ multiplex PCR, and TCRdb kept only the in-frame ones, dropping some. There are about 290,000 clones in the sample; just under 90% occur only once, and over 8.5% lies in the top ten. Sequencing input: peripheral blood. The receptor was isolated from a woman aged 25 to 39 with COVID-19, enrolled during active disease. V usage is TRBV7-9 and J usage is TRBJ2-1, with 9 bases identical to TRBD2. The CDR3 loop reads CANEAGGLVFNEQFF. The CDR3 coding sequence is TGTGCCAATGAAGCGGGGGGTCTTGTTTTCAATGAGCAGTTCTTC. Variable domain in full (rest from reference TRBV7-9 and TRBJ2-1): DTGVSQNPRHKITKRGQNVTFRCDPISEHNRLYWYRQTLGQGPEFLTYFQNEAQLEKSRLLSDRFSAERPKGSFSTLEIQRTEQGDSAMYLCANEAGGLVFNEQFFGPGTRLTVL.